This TCR beta chain was identified during a study of blood T cell repertoires in COVID-19. The overall study: Sources were T cells, B-cell-depleted T cells, or PBMCs; the material itself was cDNA or gDNA.

Authors' data handling: Using reference gene primer amplification, nucleated cell counts were estimated. Measured with immunoSEQ multiplex PCR; TCRdb has only the in-frame clones, and not every one. V and J calls and clone size are those listed in that table; D and trimming were worked out from the DNA. Seen here are 180,000 or so clones, 70% to 90% observed once, and the top ten hold around 2.7%. Germline loops: CDR1 SGHTA, CDR2 FQGNSA. CDR3 length: 13 amino acids. The V end lost 2 bases, the J end lost 8 bases, and 12 bases lay between the germline ends. This clone has a handful of counts. This TCR derives from a man in his forties or fifties with active or convalescent COVID-19. Material: peripheral blood. This chain joins TRBV7-2 and TRBJ1-2; D is undetermined. The CDR3 here is CASSLLDMRGYTF. The CDR3 DNA follows: TGTGCCAGCAGCTTACTCGACATGCGAGGCTACACCTTC. The variable domain in full, with the rest retrieved from reference TRBV7-2 and TRBJ1-2, is GAGVSQSPSNKVTEKGKDVELRCDPISGHTALYWYRQSLGQGLEFLIYFQGNSAPDKSGLPSDRFSAERTGGSVSTLTIQRTQQEDSAVYLCASSLLDMRGYTFGSGTRLTVV.